The 19 T cell receptor beta chains below come from one sample, sequenced in a study of blood T cell repertoires in COVID-19. Assay: immunoSEQ multiplex PCR; the TCRdb copy retains only in-frame clones and omits some. The sample lists around 320,000 clones, under 90% occurring once. Sample: PBMCs or T cells enriched from blood (not recorded which). The receptors were sampled from a woman aged 45-65 years who had been exposed to COVID-19.

The chain employs TRBV30 and TRBJ2-1, with 9 bases fitting TRBD2. The CDR3 runs to 16 residues. With 1 base clipped from V and 9 bases from J, the junction kept 13 bases outside the gene matches. Germline values: CDR1 GTSNPN, CDR2 SVGIG (reference sequence). CDR3 coding DNA: TGTGCCTGGAGTGACCTAGCGGGGCCCTTTCGTGCTGAGCAGTTCTTC. Amino acids: CAWSDLAGPFRAEQFF.

This chain uses TRBV6-1 with TRBJ2-3; 7 bases align to TRBD2. Per the germline V gene, CDR1 is MNHNS and CDR2 is SASEGT. The CDR3 length is 14 residues. With V trimmed by 0 bases and J by 5 bases, 2 bases remained unmatched. The CDR3 reads CASSEATGGDTQYF. For the CDR3, the DNA is TGTGCCAGCAGTGAAGCGACGGGGGGAGATACGCAGTATTTT.

The chain combines TRBV7-9 with TRBJ2-2; no reliable D call. The CDR3 is 12 amino acids. Germline assignment: CDR1 SEHNR and CDR2 FQNEAQ (reference sequence). V lost 7 bases and J 5 bases, leaving 8 bases between the germline ends. The CDR3: CASTPRTGELFF. CDR3 bases: TGTGCCAGCACCCCTAGGACCGGGGAGCTGTTTTTT.

This clone was picked up a small number of times. The rearrangement joins TRBV10-1 to TRBJ2-3, with 7 positions matching TRBD1. Germline V gives CDR1 WNHNN, CDR2 SYGVQD (reference sequence). This CDR3 has 16 amino acids. The junction had 3 bases not matched to a gene; V was cut back by 0 bases and J by 0 bases. CDR3 region: CASSESRDRSTDTQYF. The CDR3 nucleotides are TGCGCCAGCAGTGAGTCCCGGGACAGAAGCACAGATACGCAGTATTTT.

This clone was detected only a few times. V is TRBV7-9 and J is TRBJ1-2, with 10 nucleotides matching TRBD1. The V and J ends lost 7 bases and 4 bases, in that order; junction bases with no gene match: 6. This CDR3 has 14 residues. CDR1 is SEHNR, CDR2 FQNEAQ, per germline (reference sequence). The CDR3 DNA reads TGTGCCAGCACCGGGACAGGGGACATCTATGGCTACACCTTC. Residues: CASTGTGDIYGYTF.

The genes are TRBV6-5 and TRBJ1-2, with D tentatively TRBD1 (6 bases). The V gene's germline CDR1 is MNHEY and CDR2 SVGAGI. The CDR3 is made up of 14 amino acids. Trimming shortened V by 6 bases and J by 5 bases, and 16 bases separated the two germline ends. The CDR3 protein is CASSSATGPYGYTF. CDR3 DNA sequence: TGTGCCAGCAGCTCAGCGACAGGTCCATATGGCTACACCTTC.

V is TRBV6-5 and J is TRBJ1-2; possible D gene TRBD1, 6 bases. This CDR3 has 15 residues. Trimming took 4 bases from V and 3 from J, leaving 15 bases between them. The germline CDR1 and CDR2 sequences are MNHEY and SVGAGI. The CDR3 DNA is TGTGCCAGCAGTTTCTTCAGGGGAGGGCACTATGGCTACACCTTC. It specifies CASSFFRGGHYGYTF.

This clone was picked up one time. The chain recombines TRBV4-1 with TRBJ2-3; tentatively, D is TRBD2 (5 bases). V gave up 1 base and J gave up 6 bases, with 11 bases separating them. This CDR3 spans 14 amino acids. Germline CDR1 is MGHRA and CDR2 is YSYEKL. DNA for the CDR3: TGCGCCAGCAGCCAAGGGCCATCGGGGGATACGCAGTATTTT. Its translation is CASSQGPSGDTQYF.

The V gene is TRBV20-1, the J gene TRBJ2-5; no firm D call. The CDR3 spans 8 residues. The germline V gene encodes CDR1 DFQATT and CDR2 SNEGSKA (reference sequence). V was clipped by 2 bases and J by 10 bases, with 2 bases between them. The CDR3 here is CSARLQYF. The CDR3 nucleotides read TGCAGTGCTAGACTCCAGTACTTC.

The CDR3 nucleotides read TGTGCCAGTCGCCCGGGACTAACCTACGAGCAGTACTTC. As protein: CASRPGLTYEQYF. The genes are TRBV2 and TRBJ2-7; TRBD2 matches 7 bases. This CDR3 has 13 residues. The V segment lost 9 bases and the J segment 2 bases; nucleotides outside the gene matches: 7. CDR1 is SNHLY, CDR2 FYNNEI, per germline.

This chain connects TRBV5-1 to TRBJ2-3, with 10 positions matching TRBD1. The CDR3 totals 15 residues. The V and J ends lost 0 bases and 4 bases, in that order; junction bases with no gene match: 2. CDR1 is SGHRS and CDR2 is YFSETQ in the germline V gene. CDR3 loop: CASSLEGQGSDTQYF. CDR3 coding DNA: TGCGCCAGCAGCTTGGAGGGACAGGGGTCAGATACGCAGTATTTT.

The chain recombines TRBV6-5 with TRBJ2-1; 8 nucleotides align to TRBD1. Germline loops: CDR1 MNHEY, CDR2 SVGAGI. V lost 0 bases and J lost 9; bases outside the gene matches: 10. The CDR3 is 16 amino acids. DNA for the CDR3: TGTGCCAGCAGTTACTCGTCGGGGACAGGTGGTGGTGAGCAGTTCTTC. It yields the protein CASSYSSGTGGGEQFF.

The genes are TRBV13 and TRBJ1-2; D may be TRBD1 (5 bases). The CDR3 length is 14 residues. Germline lookup yields CDR1 PRHDT and CDR2 FYEKMQ (reference sequence). V lost 4 bases, J lost 2 bases, and 11 bases lay in between. The CDR3 spells CASSSQGVNYGYTF. CDR3 DNA sequence: TGTGCCAGCAGCTCCCAAGGGGTGAACTATGGCTACACCTTC.

This clone was seen just once. This chain connects TRBV15 to TRBJ1-2; 8 nucleotides line up with TRBD1. Germline V lookup: CDR1 LNHNV, CDR2 YYDKDF (reference sequence). This CDR3 has 17 residues. V was pared by 0 bases and J by 7 bases, with 13 bases of the junction left unmatched. This chain's CDR3 is CATSRDRLRTGSGGYTF. The CDR3 nucleotides read TGTGCCACCAGCAGAGATCGTTTGAGGACAGGGAGTGGTGGCTACACCTTC.

The chain is built from TRBV9 and TRBJ2-6, with 7 bases identical to TRBD1. CDR1 SGDLS and CDR2 YYNGEE come from the germline V gene. V shed 0 bases and J 0 bases; nucleotides not matched to a gene: 0. CDR3 length equals 16 residues. The CDR3 region is CASSVGQGSGANVLTF. Here the CDR3 DNA reads TGTGCCAGCAGCGTAGGACAGGGCTCTGGGGCCAACGTCCTGACTTTC.

The V and J genes are TRBV25-1 and TRBJ1-6; 8 bases are shared with TRBD1. Per the germline V gene, CDR1 is MGHDK and CDR2 is SYGVNS. With V trimmed by 4 bases and J by 7 bases, 9 bases remained unmatched. CDR3 size: 16 residues. CDR3 in DNA: TGTGCCAGCAGTGCATATACAGGGGGGTGGAATTCACCCCTCCACTTT. As protein: CASSAYTGGWNSPLHF.

Only a few counts were recorded for this clone. This chain links TRBV12-3 or TRBV12-4 with TRBJ2-7, with a possible D match to TRBD2 (5 bases). Trimming removed 5 bases from V and 3 bases from J, with 11 bases in between. The CDR3 runs to 13 residues. The CDR3 loop reads CASSPAGDYEQYF. CDR3 DNA: TGTGCCAGCAGTCCCGCCGGGGACTACGAGCAGTACTTC.

The V call is TRBV10-3, the J call TRBJ1-2; TRBD1 aligns across 7 bases. CDR1 and CDR2 (germline): ENHRY, SYGVKD. V was pared by 6 bases and J by 4 bases, with 14 bases of the junction left unmatched. The CDR3 totals 16 residues. CDR3 residues: CAISGDQGGAGYGYTF. In DNA form, the CDR3 reads TGTGCCATCAGCGGCGACCAAGGGGGCGCTGGCTATGGCTACACCTTC.

V is TRBV30 and J is TRBJ1-2, with no clear D. The CDR3 consists of 13 residues. Trimming removed 4 bases at V and 4 bases at J, with 13 bases between. Germline CDR1 GTSNPN, CDR2 SVGIG (reference sequence). CDR3 bases: TGTGCCTGGACTCCTTCCCGCGTCTATGGCTACACCTTC. Translated, it gives CAWTPSRVYGYTF.